Listed here is a single TCR beta chain. Its specificity is not known. The repertoire was sequenced with immunoSEQ multiplex PCR; TCRdb's copy has only in-frame clones and lacks some. Of tens of thousands of clones in the sample, around 86% are singletons; the top ten hold 18%. The sample belongs to a study of T cells in localized non-small cell lung cancer. Overall study results and limits: Among blood samples, higher T cell density accompanied longer overall survival. In adjacent lung, a median about 52 of the top 100 tumor clones were found. Only one tumor region was sequenced, so heterogeneity remains possible. Peak T cell clonality was found in uninvolved adjacent lung, exceeding tumor.

The CDR3 totals 14 residues. V shed 4 bases and J 1 base; nucleotides not matched to a gene: 4. CDR1 is SEHNR, CDR2 FQNEAQ, per germline (reference sequence). The rearrangement uses TRBV7-9 and TRBJ2-7, with TRBD1 matching over 7 bases. The sample consisted of peripheral blood, taken before any cancer treatment. The source is a male donor aged 60 or over with stage III squamous cell lung carcinoma. CDR3 in amino acids: CASSSTGISYEQYF. Written as DNA, the CDR3 is TGTGCCAGCAGCTCGACAGGGATTTCCTACGAGCAGTACTTC.